This is a list of T cell receptor beta chains from one sample in a study of beta chain features in type 1 diabetes. Some clones are missing from TCRdb's copy, which holds only in-frame ones; the method was immunoSEQ multiplex PCR. The table lists roughly 500,000 clones, over 10% of them singletons. Input material: naive CD4+ T cells from blood. The source is a woman aged 18-29 years in good health. Each CDR3 is given with its conserved first and last residue. Fields, in order: J gene, V gene, D gene, clone size, CDR3 DNA, CDR3 protein. A D gene is named only where the DNA matches it firmly. Where a row states a size, it is once, few, many or the class of an expanded clone; other rows omit it.

TRBJ2-5	TRBV4-2	NA	NA	TGTGCCAGCAGCCGAGGTCAGGGGATCGAGACCCAGTACTTC	CASSRGQGIETQYF
TRBJ1-1	TRBV7-2	NA	NA	TGTGCCAGCACCCCTCCAATGCCGGCGAACACTGAAGCTTTCTTT	CASTPPMPANTEAFF
TRBJ1-2	TRBV28	NA	few	TGTGCCAGCAGGGGAGTCGGCGAAAGGATTGTGGGCTACACCTTC	CASRGVGERIVGYTF
TRBJ1-4	TRBV11-2	NA	few	TGTGCCAGCAGAAAACCGGGAGGGACTAATGAAAAACTGTTTTTT	CASRKPGGTNEKLFF
TRBJ1-1	TRBV7-2	NA	NA	TGTGCCAGCAGCCAGAGAATGGTTGTGAACACTGAAGCTTTCTTT	CASSQRMVVNTEAFF
TRBJ1-2	TRBV30	TRBD1	few	TGTGCCTGGAGTGGGGACAGTGCGGGATATGGCTACACCTTC	CAWSGDSAGYGYTF
TRBJ2-7	TRBV29-1	TRBD2	few	TGCAGCGTTTCAGGACTAGCGGGTAGTTCCTACGAGCAGTACTTC	CSVSGLAGSSYEQYF
TRBJ2-3	TRBV5-6	NA	NA	TGTGCCAGCAGCTTACGCCTTACAGAGGCAGATACGCAGTATTTT	CASSLRLTEADTQYF
TRBJ2-5	TRBV27	TRBD2	few	TGTGCCACCAGACTAGCGGGAGTCGGCGAGACCCAGTACTTC	CATRLAGVGETQYF
TRBJ1-5	TRBV29-1	NA	NA	TGCAGCGTTGCACAGGAACGTGGACAGCCCCAGCATTTT	CSVAQERGQPQHF
TRBJ1-6	TRBV5-1	NA	NA	TGCGCCAGCAGCTTGATGGGGGCGAGTTCACCCCTCCACTTT	CASSLMGASSPLHF
TRBJ2-2	TRBV28	TRBD1	few	TGTGCCAGCAGTTCGACAGGGGTTGGTGCCGGGGAGCTGTTTTTT	CASSSTGVGAGELFF
TRBJ2-3	TRBV28	TRBD2	NA	TGTGCCAGCAGTTCCGGCCTAGCGGGGGGTCTGTTAGGGACAGATACGCAGTATTTT	CASSSGLAGGLLGTDTQYF
TRBJ2-5	TRBV7-3	NA	NA	TGTGCCAGCAGCCTCACCCCGGTACTAGCCGAGACCCAGTACTTC	CASSLTPVLAETQYF
TRBJ2-2	TRBV19	TRBD1	few	TGTGCTACCCATCGACAGGGTCCCGGGGAGCTGTTTTTT	CATHRQGPGELFF